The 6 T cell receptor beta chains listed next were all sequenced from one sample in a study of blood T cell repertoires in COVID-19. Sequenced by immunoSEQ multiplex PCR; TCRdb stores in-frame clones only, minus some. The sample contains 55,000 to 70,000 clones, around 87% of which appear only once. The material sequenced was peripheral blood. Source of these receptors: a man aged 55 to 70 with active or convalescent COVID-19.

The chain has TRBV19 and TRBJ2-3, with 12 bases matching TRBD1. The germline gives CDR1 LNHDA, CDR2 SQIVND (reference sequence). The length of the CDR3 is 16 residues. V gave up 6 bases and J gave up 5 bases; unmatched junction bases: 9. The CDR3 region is CASSSSGQGARDTQYF. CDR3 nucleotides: TGTGCCAGTAGCTCTTCGGGACAGGGGGCGCGAGATACGCAGTATTTT.

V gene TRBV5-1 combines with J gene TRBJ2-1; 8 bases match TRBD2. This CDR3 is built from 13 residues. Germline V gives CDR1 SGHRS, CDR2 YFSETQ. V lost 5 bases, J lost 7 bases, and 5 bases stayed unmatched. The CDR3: CASRSGSLNEQFF. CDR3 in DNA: TGCGCCAGCAGAAGCGGGAGTCTAAATGAGCAGTTCTTC. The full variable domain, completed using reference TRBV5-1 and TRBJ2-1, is KAGVTQTPRYLIKTRGQQVTLSCSPISGHRSVSWYQQTPGQGLQFLFEYFSETQRNKGNFPGRFSGRQFSNSRSEMNVSTLELGDSALYLCASRSGSLNEQFFGPGTRLTVL.

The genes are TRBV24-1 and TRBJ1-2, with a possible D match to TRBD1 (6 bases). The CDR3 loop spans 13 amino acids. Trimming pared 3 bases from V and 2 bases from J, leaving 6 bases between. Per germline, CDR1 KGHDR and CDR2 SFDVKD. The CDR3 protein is CATSDGQNYGYTF. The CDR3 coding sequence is TGTGCCACCAGTGATGGACAGAACTATGGCTACACCTTC.

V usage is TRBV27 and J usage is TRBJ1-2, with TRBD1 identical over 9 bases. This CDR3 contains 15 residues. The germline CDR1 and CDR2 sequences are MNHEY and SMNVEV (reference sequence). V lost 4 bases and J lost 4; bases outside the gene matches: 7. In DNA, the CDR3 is TGTGCCAGCAGTTCCACCGCGACAGGGGGCTATGGCTACACCTTC. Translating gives CASSSTATGGYGYTF.

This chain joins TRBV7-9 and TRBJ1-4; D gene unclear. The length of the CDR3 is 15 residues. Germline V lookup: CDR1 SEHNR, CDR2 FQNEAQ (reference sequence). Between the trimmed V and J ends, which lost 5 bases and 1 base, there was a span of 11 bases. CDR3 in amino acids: CASSRGHLTNEKLFF. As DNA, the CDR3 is TGTGCCAGCAGCCGTGGGCACTTAACTAATGAAAAACTGTTTTTT. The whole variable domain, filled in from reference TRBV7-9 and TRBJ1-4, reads DTGVSQNPRHKITKRGQNVTFRCDPISEHNRLYWYRQTLGQGPEFLTYFQNEAQLEKSRLLSDRFSAERPKGSFSTLEIQRTEQGDSAMYLCASSRGHLTNEKLFFGSGTQLSVL.

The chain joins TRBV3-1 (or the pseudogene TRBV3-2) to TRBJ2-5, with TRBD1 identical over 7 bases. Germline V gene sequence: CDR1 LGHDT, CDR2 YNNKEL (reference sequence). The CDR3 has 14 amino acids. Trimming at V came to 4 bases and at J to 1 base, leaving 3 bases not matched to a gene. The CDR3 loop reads CASSRQGVQETQYF. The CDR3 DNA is TGTGCCAGCAGCCGTCAGGGGGTCCAAGAGACCCAGTACTTC.